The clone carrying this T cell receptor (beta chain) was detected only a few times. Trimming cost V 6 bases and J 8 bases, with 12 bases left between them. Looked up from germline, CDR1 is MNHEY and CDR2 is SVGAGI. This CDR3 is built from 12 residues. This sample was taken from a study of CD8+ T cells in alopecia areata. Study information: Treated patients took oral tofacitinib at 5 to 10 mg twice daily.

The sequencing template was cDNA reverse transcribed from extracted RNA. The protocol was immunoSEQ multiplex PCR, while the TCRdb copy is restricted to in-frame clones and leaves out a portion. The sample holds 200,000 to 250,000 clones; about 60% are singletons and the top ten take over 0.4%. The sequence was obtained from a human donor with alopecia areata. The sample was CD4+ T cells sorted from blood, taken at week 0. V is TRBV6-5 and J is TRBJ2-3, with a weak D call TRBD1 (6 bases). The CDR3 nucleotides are TGTGCCAGCAGCTGGGGGCCAGCTACGCAGTATTTT. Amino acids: CASSWGPATQYF.